The next 18 T cell receptor beta chains were all read from a single sample in a study of cytomegalovirus exposure and HLA in healthy donors. 60 Vbeta and 13 Jbeta primers were used in PCR. Assay: immunoSEQ multiplex PCR; the TCRdb copy retains only in-frame clones and omits some. The repertoire holds under 250,000 clones, under 85% seen once, with about 1.7% in the top ten. Sequencing was done on a sample of PBMCs. These receptors all stem from a man in his fifties in good health and CMV-seronegative.

J is TRBJ2-7 and V is TRBV6-5; TRBD1 is a possible D gene (6 bases). Between the trimmed V and J ends, which lost 0 bases and 4 bases, there was a span of 13 bases. CDR1 and CDR2 (germline): MNHEY, SVGAGI. CDR3 length: 15 amino acids. CDR3 DNA sequence: TGTGCCAGCAGTTACTCGAAACAGGGCTCTTACGAGCAGTACTTC. Translation gives CASSYSKQGSYEQYF.

The chain joins TRBV7-9 to TRBJ2-7, with 7 bases that match TRBD2. CDR3 length: 16 amino acids. Looked up from germline, CDR1 is SEHNR and CDR2 is FQNEAQ (reference sequence). V gave up 7 bases and J gave up 0 bases; unmatched junction bases: 12. Here the CDR3 reads CASTGRETNPSYEQYF. As DNA, the CDR3 is TGTGCCAGCACCGGGCGGGAGACTAACCCCTCCTACGAGCAGTACTTC.

CDR3 sequence (DNA): TGTGCCTGGAGTGTTCTCCAGAATGAGCAGTTCTTC. It codes for CAWSVLQNEQFF. V gene TRBV30 combines with J gene TRBJ2-1; D is unresolved. The germline V gene encodes CDR1 GTSNPN and CDR2 SVGIG (reference sequence). Trimming cost V 0 bases and J 7 bases, with 7 bases left between them. CDR3 length: 12 amino acids.

This sequence joins TRBV30 and TRBJ2-1, with 7 bases aligning to TRBD2. The ends lost 3 bases at V and 3 bases at J; junction bases unmatched: 17. Germline CDR1 and CDR2: GTSNPN and SVGIG (reference sequence). This CDR3 has 18 residues. The CDR3 region is CAWSDPQASGTFYNEQFF. The CDR3 nucleotides are TGTGCCTGGAGCGACCCTCAGGCTAGCGGAACCTTCTACAATGAGCAGTTCTTC. Drawing the rest from reference TRBV30 and TRBJ2-1, the complete variable domain is SQTIHQWPATLVQPVGSPLSLECTVEGTSNPNLYWYRQAAGRGLQLLFYSVGIGQISSEVPQNLSASRPQDRQFILSSKKLLLSDSGFYLCAWSDPQASGTFYNEQFFGPGTRLTVL.

The chain couples TRBV21-1 to TRBJ1-4. TRBV21-1 is assigned pseudogene status. CDR3 size: 19 residues. The CDR3 DNA reads TGTGCCAGCAGCTCTAAAGGGACTTCAAAAAGGAGCACTAATGAAAAACTGTTTTTT. Translating it yields CASSSKGTSKRSTNEKLFF.

The V gene is TRBV7-2, the J gene TRBJ2-7; D perhaps matches TRBD2 (6 bases). In germline, CDR1 is SGHTA, CDR2 FQGNSA. V lost 5 bases to trimming and J lost 5 bases, with 19 bases between them. The CDR3 consists of 15 residues. The CDR3 sequence is CASSPGTPGRDEQYF. The DNA of the CDR3 is TGTGCCAGCAGCCCCGGGACTCCAGGCCGGGACGAGCAGTACTTC. Based on the CDR3 plus reference TRBV7-2 and TRBJ2-7, the full variable domain is GAGVSQSPSNKVTEKGKDVELRCDPISGHTALYWYRQSLGQGLEFLIYFQGNSAPDKSGLPSDRFSAERTGGSVSTLTIQRTQQEDSAVYLCASSPGTPGRDEQYFGPGTRLTVT.

The CDR3 sequence: CASRRGGGSTEAFF. In DNA form, the CDR3 reads TGTGCCAGCAGGCGAGGCGGTGGGAGCACTGAAGCTTTCTTT. J is TRBJ1-1 and V is TRBV28; D unclear. The CDR3 totals 14 residues. CDR1 is MDHEN and CDR2 is SYDVKM in the germline V gene. Trimming removed 6 bases at V and 4 bases at J, with 15 bases between.

The chain carries TRBV9 and TRBJ2-3, with TRBD2 as a possible D gene (5 bases). CDR1 and CDR2 (germline): SGDLS, YYNGEE. Trimming pared 0 bases from V and 4 bases from J, leaving 12 bases between. CDR3 length equals 15 residues. The CDR3 region is CASSVVGSGADTQYF. DNA for the CDR3: TGTGCCAGCAGCGTAGTGGGGAGCGGCGCAGATACGCAGTATTTT.

Here the CDR3 DNA reads TGTGCCAGCAGTGACCGTTACAGGGTTTCCCCCGGGGAGCTGTTTTTT. It encodes CASSDRYRVSPGELFF. This chain uses TRBV6-4 with TRBJ2-2; TRBD1 might be the D (6 bases). Trimming cost V 2 bases and J 6 bases, with 16 bases left between them. The CDR3 has 16 amino acids. The V gene's germline CDR1 is MRHNA and CDR2 SNTAGT.

The V and J genes are TRBV2 and TRBJ2-7; a possible D gene is TRBD1 (6 bases). The CDR3 loop spans 18 amino acids. V lost 6 bases to trimming and J lost 3 bases, with 27 bases between them. Germline CDR1 is SNHLY and CDR2 is FYNNEI. CDR3 residues: CASRVRSLTQGLLYEQYF. The CDR3 DNA is TGTGCCAGCAGGGTTCGAAGTCTAACGCAGGGGCTACTCTACGAGCAGTACTTC.

This rearrangement joins TRBV27 to TRBJ1-4, with a possible D match to TRBD1 (5 bases). Germline V gene lookup returns CDR1 MNHEY and CDR2 SMNVEV (reference sequence). The CDR3 contains 14 residues. Trimming took 3 bases from V and 7 from J, leaving 12 bases between them. CDR3 sequence: CASSFGQGVEKLFF. The CDR3 bases are TGTGCCAGCAGTTTTGGGCAGGGCGTTGAAAAACTGTTTTTT.

The chain combines TRBV29-1 with TRBJ2-3, with 8 bases that match TRBD2. With V trimmed by 2 bases and J by 5 bases, 9 bases remained unmatched. This CDR3 comprises 15 residues. Germline CDR1 SQVTM, CDR2 ANQGSEA. The CDR3 reads CSVERREAPGDTQYF. In DNA, the CDR3 is TGCAGCGTTGAACGGCGGGAGGCCCCGGGAGATACGCAGTATTTT.

This chain links TRBV30 with TRBJ2-3; 10 bases map to TRBD2. J gave up 2 bases and V 0 bases, and 8 bases lay outside the gene matches. The CDR3 spans 17 residues. CDR1 is GTSNPN and CDR2 is SVGIG in the germline V gene (reference sequence). The CDR3, as DNA: TGTGCCTGGAGTGTAGGAGGAGGACTAGCGGACACAGATACGCAGTATTTT. Protein product: CAWSVGGGLADTDTQYF.

The rearrangement links TRBV7-6 to TRBJ1-4; 7 bases match TRBD1. V trimming: 5 bases; J trimming: 0 bases; junction bases outside the gene matches: 9. The CDR3 is 17 amino acids. Germline V CDR1 and CDR2: SGHVS, FNYEAQ. The CDR3 loop reads CASSLSTGIATNEKLFF. The CDR3 DNA sequence: TGTGCCAGCAGCCTTTCGACAGGGATCGCAACTAATGAAAAACTGTTTTTT. Based on the CDR3 plus reference TRBV7-6 and TRBJ1-4, the full variable domain is GAGVSQSPRYKVTKRGQDVALRCDPISGHVSLYWYRQALGQGPEFLTYFNYEAQQDKSGLPNDRFSAERPEGSISTLTIQRTEQRDSAMYRCASSLSTGIATNEKLFFGSGTQLSVL.

The CDR3, as DNA: TGTGCCAGCAGTTTATCGTTGGCAAAAGAGACCCAGTACTTC. Translating gives CASSLSLAKETQYF. This chain uses TRBV27 with TRBJ2-5; D ambiguous. Trimming pared 0 bases from V and 3 bases from J, leaving 8 bases between. The CDR3 sequence is 14 residues long. Germline CDR1 MNHEY, CDR2 SMNVEV (reference sequence).

The V gene is TRBV28, the J gene TRBJ1-5; D remains unclear. CDR1 is MDHEN and CDR2 is SYDVKM in the germline V gene. This CDR3 comprises 15 residues. V lost 5 bases and J 6 bases, leaving 17 bases between the germline ends. CDR3 coding DNA: TGTGCCAGCAGTACCAGGCTTGGGAGAGGTCAGCCCCAGCATTTT. Translating gives CASSTRLGRGQPQHF.

J is TRBJ2-1 and V is TRBV5-6; 9 bases match TRBD2. The J segment lost 5 bases and the V segment lost 4 bases, leaving 13 bases of the junction unmatched. CDR3 size: 17 residues. Germline V lookup: CDR1 SGHDT, CDR2 YYEEEE. CDR3 residues: CASSPGWGLASNNEQFF. DNA of the CDR3: TGTGCCAGCAGCCCTGGGTGGGGACTAGCCTCAAACAATGAGCAGTTCTTC.

The chain couples TRBV27 to TRBJ1-1, with TRBD1 identical over 9 bases. The CDR3 runs 13 residues. Germline loops: CDR1 MNHEY, CDR2 SMNVEV (reference sequence). Germline trimming cut 5 bases from V and 10 bases from J; bases unmatched to any gene: 8. The chain's CDR3 is CASSPWTGEVAFF. The CDR3 bases are TGTGCCAGCAGTCCTTGGACAGGGGAGGTAGCTTTCTTT.